Each of the 2 T cell receptor beta chains below was sequenced from the same sample in a study of blood T cell repertoires in COVID-19. Assay: immunoSEQ multiplex PCR; the TCRdb copy retains only in-frame clones and omits some. The sample comprises approximately 15,000 clones, 65% to 85% of which are singletons, and more than 14% rests with the top ten. Sequenced sample: peripheral blood. These receptors originate from a human donor in a cohort sampled during active COVID-19.

V and J are TRBV10-3 and TRBJ1-5, with D perhaps TRBD1 (6 bases). Germline-derived CDR1 and CDR2 are ENHRY and SYGVKD. The germline V and J ends were trimmed by 9 bases and 4 bases, with 10 bases remaining between them. The CDR3 consists of 12 residues. The CDR3 region has the DNA TGTGCCATTGGGACAAGTAATCAGCCCCAGCATTTT. Translation: CAIGTSNQPQHF.

The chain links TRBV18 to TRBJ2-6; D is ambiguous. V lost 6 bases, J lost 2 bases, and 20 bases lay in between. Germline CDR1 and CDR2: KGHSH and LQKENI. CDR3 size: 18 residues. CDR3 residues: CASSSFMVTQAGANVLTF. Here the CDR3 DNA reads TGTGCCAGCTCCTCCTTCATGGTAACCCAGGCTGGGGCCAACGTCCTGACTTTC. Using reference TRBV18 and TRBJ2-6 for the parts outside the CDR3, the full variable domain is NAGVMQNPRHLVRRRGQEARLRCSPMKGHSHVYWYRQLPEEGLKFMVYLQKENIIDESGMPKERFSAEFPKEGPSILRIQQVVRGDSAAYFCASSSFMVTQAGANVLTFGAGSRLTVL.